What follows are 6 T cell receptor beta chains derived from one specimen sequenced in a study of PD-1 blockade in classical Hodgkin lymphoma. Stated time point: cycle 4 day 1 (C4D1), after more than 5 weeks of nivolumab. Patients all relapsed after autologous stem cell transplantation, and there was variation in brentuximab vedotin exposure. Method: immunoSEQ multiplex PCR; TCRdb's copy keeps in-frame clones and lacks some. Among some 33,000 clones listed, 72% were seen once. Here the sequenced sample was peripheral blood mononuclear cells (PBMCs), taken before the fourth cycle of nivolumab. These receptors all come from a human donor with classical Hodgkin lymphoma.

The chain employs TRBV27 and TRBJ1-1; D is uncertain. The CDR3 contains 11 residues. Trimming took off 4 bases at V and 8 bases at J, with 8 bases between the two ends. Germline CDR1 and CDR2: MNHEY and SMNVEV (reference sequence). CDR3 DNA: TGTGCCAGCAGTTCCCATCGGGAAGCTTTCTTT. The encoded protein is CASSSHREAFF.

This chain connects TRBV5-6 to TRBJ1-2, with D possibly being TRBD1 (5 bases). In germline, CDR1 is SGHDT, CDR2 YYEEEE. The CDR3 is 13 amino acids. V was pared by 0 bases and J by 8 bases, with 11 bases between. CDR3 nucleotide sequence: TGTGCCAGCAGCTTGGCCGCCGGGGGAGGCTACACCTTC. Its protein is CASSLAAGGGYTF.

This chain uses TRBV30 with TRBJ1-2; D call uncertain. Trimming shortened V by 0 bases and J by 0 bases, and 8 bases separated the two germline ends. Germline assignment: CDR1 GTSNPN and CDR2 SVGIG (reference sequence). The CDR3 loop spans 14 amino acids. This CDR3 is CAWSVGLTNYGYTF. CDR3 DNA sequence: TGTGCCTGGAGTGTAGGACTGACTAACTATGGCTACACCTTC.

The chain uses TRBV6-1 and TRBJ2-3; D ambiguous. Germline V gives CDR1 MNHNS, CDR2 SASEGT. V was pared by 6 bases and J by 3 bases, with 19 bases between. The CDR3 length is 16 residues. CDR3 residues: CASREKDWVRTDTQYF. In DNA form, the CDR3 reads TGTGCCAGCAGGGAAAAAGACTGGGTGAGGACAGATACGCAGTATTTT.

This chain joins TRBV30 and TRBJ2-4; D may be TRBD1 or TRBD2 (5 bases each). The germline gives CDR1 GTSNPN, CDR2 SVGIG (reference sequence). This CDR3 is 14 amino acids long. V lost 2 bases to trimming and J lost 8 bases, with 16 bases between them. CDR3 loop: CAWSSGNLGDIQYF. As DNA, the CDR3 is TGTGCCTGGAGTTCAGGGAACCTGGGGGACATTCAGTACTTC.

The CDR3 DNA reads TGTGCCACCTCCGGGCCGGACAGTTCTTACGAGCAGTACTTC. Its translation: CATSGPDSSYEQYF. The rearrangement links TRBV27 to TRBJ2-7; possible D gene TRBD1, 6 bases. V shed 10 bases and J shed 4 bases, with 20 bases lying between them. Looked up from germline, CDR1 is MNHEY and CDR2 is SMNVEV (reference sequence). The CDR3 covers 14 residues.